The 8 T cell receptor beta chains below were found in one sample sequenced in a study of Tregs in tolerant kidney transplant recipients. Method: immunoSEQ multiplex PCR; TCRdb's copy keeps in-frame clones and lacks some. This sample's table has some 31,000 clones. Here the sequenced sample was CD8+ T cells from blood, taken before the transplant. The receptors originated from a human donor who received a combined kidney and bone marrow transplant.

As to this clone: From the germline J gene comes the end of the CDR3, since the read stops 3 residues before it. V usage is TRBV19 and J usage is TRBJ2-3; 8 bases fit TRBD1. CDR1 is LNHDA and CDR2 is SQIVND in the germline V gene (reference sequence). The CDR3 consists of 16 residues. The junction had 5 bases not matched to a gene; V was cut back by 3 bases and J by 0 bases. The part of the CDR3 DNA that was read is TGTGCCAGTAGTATCCCAGACAGGGGAAGCACAGATACG. Its protein product is CASSIPDRGSTDT. The complete CDR3 reads CASSIPDRGSTDTQYF.

A remark on this clone: The read is 3 residues too short to cover the CDR3 end, so that end is filled in from the germline J gene. The chain recombines TRBV7-9 with TRBJ1-4; possibly TRBD1 for D (5 bases). The germline V and J ends were trimmed by 7 bases and 7 bases, with 19 bases remaining between them. This CDR3 is built from 15 residues. Germline V lookup: CDR1 SEHNR, CDR2 FQNEAQ (reference sequence). The CDR3 reads CASTSSGDSGEKLFF. CDR3 DNA, as far as it was read: TGTGCCAGCACCTCCAGCGGGGACTCGGGTGAAAAA.

A remark on this clone: The read halts 3 residues ahead of the CDR3 end, with the missing end drawn from the germline J gene. V is TRBV6-1 and J is TRBJ1-2; TRBD1 matches 10 bases. Germline V gene data show CDR1 as MNHNS and CDR2 as SASEGT. This CDR3 has 13 amino acids. CDR3 bases read: TGTGCCAGCAGTGGACAGGGGGCGCTAGGC. Translation gives CASSGQGALG. The full CDR3 protein reads CASSGQGALGYTF.

Turning to this clone: The observed sequence ends 3 residues before the CDR3 terminus, with the missing tail filled in from the germline J gene. The rearrangement joins TRBV7-9 to TRBJ2-2; D tentatively fits TRBD1 or TRBD2 (6 bases each). CDR1 and CDR2 from the germline V gene are SEHNR and FQNEAQ (reference sequence). Trimming stripped 5 bases from V and 6 bases from J, with 16 bases between. CDR3 length: 15 amino acids. The part of the CDR3 DNA that was read is TGTGCCAGCAGCACTGGAGGGGGTAGCGCCGGGGAG. Its translation: CASSTGGGSAGE. The full CDR3 reads CASSTGGGSAGELFF.

In the case of this clone: The sequence runs out 3 residues before the end of the CDR3; the remainder is reconstructed from the germline J gene. The gene calls are TRBV19 and TRBJ2-2; TRBD2 matches at 8 bases. The V gene end was trimmed by 6 bases and the J gene end by 6 bases; junction bases not matched to a gene: 3. Germline V CDR1 and CDR2: LNHDA, SQIVND (reference sequence). The CDR3 spans 13 residues. The CDR3 bases that were read are TGTGCCAGTAGCCCCGGGGGGGCCGGGGAG. Translation: CASSPGGAGE. Given in full, the CDR3 is CASSPGGAGELFF.

As to this clone: The read gets to within 3 residues of the CDR3 end, and the germline J gene fills in the rest. The chain employs TRBV7-6 and TRBJ1-2; D is perhaps TRBD1 (5 bases). Trimming shortened V by 5 bases and J by 3 bases, and 16 bases separated the two germline ends. In germline, CDR1 is SGHVS, CDR2 FNYEAQ. The CDR3 is made up of 15 amino acids. The CDR3 DNA, read in part, is TGTGCCAGCAGCCTACAGGAGGGACTTGACTATGGC. Amino acid sequence: CASSLQEGLDYG. The entire CDR3 protein reads CASSLQEGLDYGYTF.

Incomplete CDR3 DNA: TGTGCCAGTAGGATACAGGGTGGGGCGACTGAA. Residues: CASRIQGGATE. In full, the CDR3 reads CASRIQGGATEAFF. This sequence joins TRBV19 and TRBJ1-1; weak D call: TRBD1 (6 bases). The sequence runs out 3 residues before the end of the CDR3; the remainder is reconstructed from the germline J gene. Germline loops: CDR1 LNHDA, CDR2 SQIVND (reference sequence). The CDR3 has 14 amino acids. V lost 6 bases and J 5 bases, leaving 16 bases between the germline ends.

Remarks on this clone: Sequencing ends 3 residues short of the CDR3 end; the germline J gene provides the rest. The chain has TRBV10-3 and TRBJ2-1; D is perhaps TRBD2 (6 bases). The CDR3 loop spans 16 amino acids. The V gene's germline CDR1 is ENHRY and CDR2 SYGVKD. Trimming shortened V by 5 bases and J by 4 bases, and 18 bases separated the two germline ends. The chain's CDR3 is CAISPRGDSFYNEQFF. The DNA read from the CDR3 is TGTGCCATCAGTCCCCGAGGGGACTCCTTTTACAATGAG.